This is a list of T cell receptor beta chains from one sample in a study of cytomegalovirus exposure and HLA in healthy donors. Only in-frame clones appear in the TCRdb table, and some are missing; sequencing was by immunoSEQ multiplex PCR. Of 150,000 to 200,000 clones in the sample, 81% were seen once. Sample: PBMCs. These receptor sequences come from a middle-aged man in good health and CMV-seropositive. CDR3s include the opening cysteine and the closing phenylalanine or tryptophan. Fields, in order: J gene, clone size, V gene, D gene, CDR3 protein, CDR3 DNA. D genes are given only for firm matches. Clone size is given for some rows only: seen once, a few or many times, or a class if the clone is expanded.

TRBJ1-2 | NA | TRBV5-1 | TRBD1 | CASSLGQEGYTF | TGCGCCAGCAGCTTAGGACAGGAAGGCTACACCTTC
TRBJ2-2 | NA | TRBV4-3 | TRBD2 | CASSQGGLGNFNTGELFF | TGCGCCAGCAGCCAAGGGGGACTAGGGAACTTTAACACCGGGGAGCTGTTTTTT
TRBJ2-7 | NA | TRBV7-6 | TRBD1 | CASSTRTGGTYEQYF | TGTGCCAGCAGCACAAGGACAGGGGGCACGTACGAGCAGTACTTC
TRBJ1-6 | NA | TRBV6-1 | TRBD1 | CASSETTGGRTGSPLHF | TGTGCCAGCAGTGAGACGACAGGGGGCCGAACAGGTTCACCCCTCCACTTT
TRBJ2-7 | NA | TRBV27 | TRBD2 | CASSLYSGRFYEQYF | TGTGCCAGCAGTTTATATAGCGGGAGGTTCTACGAGCAGTACTTC
TRBJ1-1 | NA | TRBV29-1 | NA | CMGVGLNTEAFF | TGCATGGGCGTGGGGCTGAACACTGAAGCTTTCTTT
TRBJ1-5 | NA | TRBV6-1 | NA | CASGQKINSNQPQHF | TGTGCCAGCGGGCAGAAAATAAATAGCAATCAGCCCCAGCATTTT
TRBJ2-1 | NA | TRBV30 | TRBD2 | CAWSGASGNEQFF | TGTGCCTGGAGTGGGGCTAGCGGGAATGAGCAGTTCTTC
TRBJ1-4 | NA | TRBV5-1 | NA | CASGTGTPNEKLFF | TGCGCCAGTGGAACCGGGACTCCTAATGAAAAACTGTTTTTT
TRBJ2-2 | NA | TRBV19 | TRBD2 | CATASGRPTGELFF | TGTGCCACGGCTAGCGGGAGGCCCACCGGGGAGCTGTTTTTT
TRBJ2-2 | NA | TRBV7-9 | NA | CASSLAIRPIAGELFF | TGTGCCAGCAGCTTAGCGATTCGTCCGATAGCCGGGGAGCTGTTTTTT
TRBJ1-6 | NA | TRBV27 | NA | CASSLPRSYNSPLHF | TGTGCCAGCAGTTTACCTCGGTCCTATAATTCACCCCTCCACTTT
TRBJ1-4 | NA | TRBV7-6 | TRBD1 | CASSLAPRGQSEKLFF | TGTGCCAGCAGCTTAGCCCCCAGGGGGCAATCTGAAAAACTGTTTTTT
TRBJ2-5 | NA | TRBV28 | NA | CASSSKETQYF | TGTGCCAGCAGTTCCAAAGAGACCCAGTACTTC
TRBJ2-7 | NA | TRBV4-2 | TRBD2 | CASSPRQGSRGLAGGGPYEQYF | TGTGCCAGCAGCCCGAGACAGGGATCCCGTGGACTAGCGGGAGGGGGCCCCTACGAGCAGTACTTC
TRBJ2-7 | NA | TRBV28 | NA | CASSPAVLSPPQLYEQYF | TGTGCCAGCAGTCCGGCGGTACTGTCCCCCCCCCAATTATACGAGCAGTACTTC
TRBJ2-3 | NA | TRBV5-4 | TRBD2 | CASSSGLAGSTDTQYF | TGTGCCAGCAGCTCGGGACTAGCGGGGAGTACAGATACGCAGTATTTT
TRBJ2-1 | NA | TRBV7-9 | TRBD2 | CASSPPGGEQFF | TGTGCCAGCAGCCCGCCGGGAGGAGAGCAGTTCTTC
TRBJ2-7 | once | TRBV2 | NA | CASSELGQGGWYEQYF | TGTGCCAGCAGTGAACTCGGGCAGGGGGGATGGTACGAGCAGTACTTC
TRBJ2-7 | NA | TRBV6-6 | NA | CASAGTPPYEQYF | TGTGCCAGCGCCGGGACACCCCCCTACGAGCAGTACTTC
TRBJ2-7 | NA | TRBV7-9 | NA | CASSKTRQELNYEQYF | TGTGCCAGCAGCAAGACACGGCAGGAACTTAACTACGAGCAGTACTTC
TRBJ2-7 | NA | TRBV2 | TRBD2 | CASSVRLAGSYEQYF | TGTGCCAGCAGCGTGAGACTAGCGGGGTCCTACGAGCAGTACTTC
TRBJ2-1 | NA | TRBV10-3 | NA | CAIRIGSGDNEQFF | TGTGCCATCAGGATCGGGTCAGGGGACAATGAGCAGTTCTTC
TRBJ2-2 | NA | TRBV7-3 | NA | CASRGRTSTGELFF | TGTGCCAGCAGGGGTAGGACAAGCACCGGGGAGCTGTTTTTT
TRBJ2-1 | NA | TRBV7-8 | NA | CASSPAALPNNEQFF | TGTGCCAGCAGCCCTGCGGCACTTCCCAACAATGAGCAGTTCTTC
TRBJ2-2 | NA | TRBV9 | NA | CASSPLEGGELFF | TGTGCCAGCAGCCCCTTAGAGGGCGGGGAGCTGTTTTTT
TRBJ2-7 | NA | TRBV9 | TRBD2 | CASSVGPGPGLAVKSYEQYF | TGTGCCAGCAGCGTAGGTCCGGGGCCGGGACTAGCGGTTAAATCCTACGAGCAGTACTTC
TRBJ1-1 | NA | TRBV19 | NA | CASSLTGRNTEAFF | TGTGCCAGTAGTCTCACAGGGAGGAACACTGAAGCTTTCTTT
TRBJ2-5 | NA | TRBV4-1 | NA | CASSQERGPQETQYF | TGCGCCAGCAGCCAAGAGCGGGGGCCCCAAGAGACCCAGTACTTC
TRBJ2-7 | NA | TRBV29-1 | TRBD2 | CSVERLAGTYEQYF | TGCAGCGTTGAACGGCTAGCGGGTACCTACGAGCAGTACTTC
TRBJ2-5 | NA | TRBV18 | TRBD2 | CASSPGRGETQYF | TGTGCCAGCTCACCGGGGAGGGGTGAGACCCAGTACTTC
TRBJ1-2 | few | TRBV6-1 | TRBD1 | CASSEGTAYGYTF | TGTGCCAGCAGTGAGGGGACAGCCTATGGCTACACCTTC
TRBJ1-4 | NA | TRBV5-6 | NA | CASSSALDSLNEKLFF | TGTGCCAGCAGCTCGGCTTTGGACAGCTTGAATGAAAAACTGTTTTTT
TRBJ1-3 | NA | TRBV11-2 | TRBD1 | CASSLDPRGFGNTIYF | TGTGCCAGCAGCTTAGATCCCAGGGGGTTTGGAAACACCATATATTTT
TRBJ1-5 | once | TRBV7-8 | NA | CASSPGGSSGQPQHF | TGTGCCAGCAGCCCGGGTGGGAGCAGCGGTCAGCCCCAGCATTTT
TRBJ1-5 | NA | TRBV21-1 | NA | CASSKAHLNGQTPVPDSNQPQHF | TGTGCCAGCAGCAAAGCCCACTTAAACGGACAGACGCCCGTGCCCGATAGCAATCAGCCCCAGCATTTT
TRBJ2-3 | NA | TRBV5-1 | NA | CASSAQGAFDTDTQYF | TGCGCCAGCAGCGCACAGGGAGCCTTCGACACAGATACGCAGTATTTT
TRBJ2-2 | NA | TRBV7-9 | NA | CASSLRENTGELFF | TGTGCCAGCAGCTTGCGGGAGAACACCGGGGAGCTGTTTTTT
TRBJ2-7 | NA | TRBV28 | TRBD2 | CASSLGGLAGGSYEQYF | TGTGCCAGCAGTTTGGGGGGACTAGCGGGAGGGAGCTACGAGCAGTACTTC
TRBJ2-4 | medium-sized | TRBV7-2 | NA | CASSPRWETGPQYF | TGTGCCAGCAGCCCCCGATGGGAGACAGGCCCCCAGTACTTC
TRBJ2-4 | NA | TRBV18 | NA | CASSPGADGIQYF | TGTGCCAGCTCACCAGGGGCAGACGGCATTCAGTACTTC
TRBJ2-3 | NA | TRBV7-9 | TRBD2 | CASSSTAGDGTDTQYF | TGTGCCAGCAGCTCCACAGCGGGAGATGGGACAGATACGCAGTATTTT
TRBJ2-5 | NA | TRBV21-1 | NA | CASSKDWMRGREETQYF | TGTGCCAGCAGCAAAGATTGGATGAGGGGCCGGGAGGAGACCCAGTACTTC
TRBJ2-7 | once | TRBV9 | NA | CASSVGGAGGLEQYF | TGTGCCAGCAGCGTAGGGGGGGCAGGGGGGTTGGAGCAGTACTTC
TRBJ1-4 | few | TRBV28 | NA | CASRSGTSKKLFF | TGTGCCAGCAGATCCGGGACATCCAAAAAACTGTTTTTT
TRBJ2-1 | once | TRBV2 | TRBD2 | CASSGRIAGGTYNEQFF | TGTGCCAGCAGTGGTCGAATAGCGGGGGGAACCTACAATGAGCAGTTCTTC
TRBJ2-1 | NA | TRBV28 | TRBD2 | CASSSAGGSFYEQFF | TGTGCCAGCAGTTCAGCGGGAGGGTCTTTCTATGAGCAGTTCTTC
TRBJ2-5 | NA | TRBV11-1 | NA | CASSSTPAKPQYF | TGTGCCAGCAGTTCGACTCCCGCGAAGCCCCAGTACTTC
TRBJ2-6 | NA | TRBV7-2 | TRBD2 | CASSLGMGGITGANVLTF | TGTGCCAGCAGCTTAGGGATGGGGGGGATTACTGGGGCCAACGTCCTGACTTTC
TRBJ1-6 | NA | TRBV7-8 | TRBD1 | CASSGGTGSYNSPLHF | TGTGCCAGCAGCGGAGGGACAGGGAGTTATAATTCACCCCTCCACTTT
TRBJ1-5 | NA | TRBV6-5 | TRBD1 | CASSPQGSQPQHF | TGTGCCAGCAGCCCACAGGGGAGTCAGCCCCAGCATTTT
TRBJ1-1 | NA | TRBV4-1 | NA | CASSQSVNTEAFF | TGCGCCAGCAGCCAAAGCGTGAACACTGAAGCTTTCTTT
TRBJ2-7 | few | TRBV29-1 | TRBD1 | CSVEVGTGAYEQYF | TGCAGCGTTGAGGTCGGGACAGGGGCCTACGAGCAGTACTTC
TRBJ1-4 | NA | TRBV10-3 | TRBD1 | CAISDRDRGEKLFF | TGTGCCATCAGTGACAGGGACAGGGGGGAAAAACTGTTTTTT
TRBJ2-7 | NA | TRBV5-8 | NA | CASSLAFEAASREQYF | TGTGCCAGCAGCTTGGCTTTTGAGGCAGCTTCGCGGGAGCAGTACTTC
TRBJ2-3 | NA | TRBV7-6 | TRBD1 | CASSFRGQGVDTQYF | TGTGCCAGCAGCTTTAGGGGACAGGGGGTAGATACGCAGTATTTT
TRBJ2-1 | NA | TRBV19 | TRBD2 | CASSPRASGRVYNEQFF | TGTGCCAGTAGTCCCCGGGCTAGCGGGAGGGTATACAATGAGCAGTTCTTC
TRBJ2-7 | NA | TRBV9 | TRBD1 | CASSPRGDRALEQYF | TGTGCCAGCAGCCCAAGGGGGGACAGGGCATTAGAGCAGTACTTC